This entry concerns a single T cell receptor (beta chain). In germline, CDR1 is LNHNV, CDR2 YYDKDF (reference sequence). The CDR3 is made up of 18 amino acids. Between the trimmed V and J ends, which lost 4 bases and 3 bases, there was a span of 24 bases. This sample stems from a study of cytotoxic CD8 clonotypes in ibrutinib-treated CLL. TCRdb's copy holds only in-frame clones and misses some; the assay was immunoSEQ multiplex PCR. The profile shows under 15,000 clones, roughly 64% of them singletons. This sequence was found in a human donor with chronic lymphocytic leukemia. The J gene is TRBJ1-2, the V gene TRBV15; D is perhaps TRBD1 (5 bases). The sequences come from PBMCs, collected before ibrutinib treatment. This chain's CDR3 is CATSTDNLLEGDYYGYTF. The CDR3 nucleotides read TGTGCCACCAGCACAGATAATCTGCTTGAAGGGGATTACTATGGCTACACCTTC.